The 28 T cell receptor beta chains presented below share a single source sample, sequenced in a study of blood T cell repertoires in COVID-19. Some clones are missing from TCRdb's copy, which holds only in-frame ones; the method was immunoSEQ multiplex PCR. The sample has a few hundred thousand clones, nearly 90% seen once. Sequenced material: peripheral blood. The receptor source for this set is a woman aged 25-40 years with COVID-19, enrolled during active disease.

The chain joins TRBV24-1 to TRBJ2-3; TRBD1 might be the D (6 bases). Germline V gives CDR1 KGHDR, CDR2 SFDVKD. With 7 bases removed from V and 2 bases from J, the gap between germline ends came to 9 bases. The CDR3 is made up of 13 amino acids. CDR3 nucleotide sequence: TGTGCCACCAGCCAGGGGTCCACAGATACGCAGTATTTT. Its translation: CATSQGSTDTQYF.

The rearrangement joins TRBV2 to TRBJ2-1, with D possibly being TRBD2 (6 bases). Germline V CDR1 and CDR2: SNHLY, FYNNEI. This CDR3 contains 13 residues. V lost 4 bases and J 3 bases, leaving 7 bases between the germline ends. CDR3 region: CASSAGDYNEQFF. The CDR3 nucleotides are TGTGCCAGCAGTGCGGGGGACTACAATGAGCAGTTCTTC.

The chain is built from TRBV13 and TRBJ1-1; D is possibly TRBD1 (5 bases). V was trimmed by 8 bases and J by 5 bases, leaving 15 bases between them. Germline-derived CDR1 and CDR2 are PRHDT and FYEKMQ (reference sequence). There are 13 residues in the CDR3. As DNA, the CDR3 is TGTGCCAGCCAGGGTGTGGGGATAACTGAAGCTTTCTTT. This sequence encodes CASQGVGITEAFF.

The chain uses TRBV19 and TRBJ1-5; D is possibly TRBD1 (6 bases). Germline CDR1 is LNHDA and CDR2 is SQIVND (reference sequence). The V end was cut by 5 bases, the J end by 7 bases, with 15 bases between. CDR3 length: 14 residues. CDR3 loop: CASSFRTALQPQHF. The CDR3 region has the DNA TGTGCCAGTAGTTTTAGGACAGCTCTCCAGCCCCAGCATTTT.

This clone has ten or more counts. In DNA, the CDR3 is TGTGCCAGTAGTATGGGTAGCGGGGGCCGCAATGAGCAGTTCTTC. Translation gives CASSMGSGGRNEQFF. The genes are TRBV19 and TRBJ2-1; 9 nucleotides line up with TRBD2. With V trimmed by 3 bases and J by 6 bases, 6 bases remained unmatched. CDR3 length: 15 residues. Germline CDR1 reads LNHDA; CDR2 reads SQIVND (reference sequence).

This clone was seen a few times. This rearrangement joins TRBV7-9 to TRBJ1-1, with D unresolved. The germline CDR1 and CDR2 sequences are SEHNR and FQNEAQ (reference sequence). The CDR3 consists of 13 residues. V shed 7 bases and J shed 1 base, with 10 bases lying between them. For the CDR3, the DNA is TGTGCCAGCACCAGTAGAGAGAACACTGAAGCTTTCTTT. Its protein is CASTSRENTEAFF.

DNA of the CDR3: TGTGCCAGCAGCCCAGGGCATACAGATACGCAGTATTTT. Translated: CASSPGHTDTQYF. The chain combines TRBV12-3 or TRBV12-4 with TRBJ2-3; TRBD1 is a possible D gene (5 bases). This CDR3 comprises 13 residues. Trimming cost V 6 bases and J 3 bases, with 10 bases left between them.

The CDR3 bases are TGTGCCAGCGGAAGGACAGGGGTCTACGAGCAGTACTTC. This codes for CASGRTGVYEQYF. The rearrangement joins TRBV27 to TRBJ2-7, with 9 bases aligning to TRBD1. Trimming took 8 bases from V and 3 from J; bases not matched to a gene: 5. CDR1 and CDR2 (germline): MNHEY, SMNVEV (reference sequence). The CDR3 contains 13 residues.

V gene TRBV2 combines with J gene TRBJ1-6; TRBD1 matches at 7 bases. CDR1 is SNHLY, CDR2 FYNNEI, per germline. This CDR3 spans 16 amino acids. The V and J ends lost 6 bases and 0 bases, in that order; junction bases with no gene match: 5. CDR3: CASSRDRISYNSPLHF. Written as DNA, the CDR3 is TGTGCCAGCAGCCGGGACAGAATCTCCTATAATTCACCCCTCCACTTT.

In this sample, this clone turned up a few times. The chain links TRBV5-1 to TRBJ1-6; tentative D call: TRBD1 (6 bases). Germline CDR1 SGHRS, CDR2 YFSETQ. V dropped 6 bases and J dropped 7 bases, with 20 bases sitting between them. This CDR3 has 16 amino acids. The CDR3 DNA reads as TGCGCCAGCAAACTTGGCGAAACGGGGGGCAATTCACCCCTCCACTTT. Translated: CASKLGETGGNSPLHF. Full variable domain (remainder filled in from reference TRBV5-1 and TRBJ1-6): KAGVTQTPRYLIKTRGQQVTLSCSPISGHRSVSWYQQTPGQGLQFLFEYFSETQRNKGNFPGRFSGRQFSNSRSEMNVSTLELGDSALYLCASKLGETGGNSPLHFGNGTRLTVT.

This clone occurred once. The chain links TRBV3-1 (or the pseudogene TRBV3-2) to TRBJ1-4; 7 bases match TRBD1. The CDR3 loop spans 14 amino acids. Germline V gives CDR1 LGHDT, CDR2 YNNKEL (reference sequence). Unmatched junction bases numbered 4, after V lost 4 bases and J lost 5 bases. The CDR3 loop is CASSLGTVNEKLFF. The DNA of the CDR3 is TGTGCCAGCAGCCTAGGGACAGTCAATGAAAAACTGTTTTTT.

This clone appeared a few times. This sequence joins TRBV27 and TRBJ2-1; 13 bases map to TRBD2. Per the germline V gene, CDR1 is MNHEY and CDR2 is SMNVEV (reference sequence). With V trimmed by 9 bases and J by 8 bases, 7 bases remained unmatched. CDR3 size: 14 residues. This chain's CDR3 is CASQGGLAGHEQFF. In DNA form, the CDR3 reads TGTGCCAGTCAGGGGGGACTAGCGGGGCATGAGCAGTTCTTC.

The chain couples TRBV5-1 to TRBJ1-2, with 10 bases identical to TRBD1. CDR3 size: 17 residues. CDR1 SGHRS and CDR2 YFSETQ come from the germline V gene. V lost 0 bases, J lost 4 bases, and 9 bases stayed unmatched. The CDR3 DNA sequence: TGCGCCAGCAGCTTGGGACAGGGGGCGGCGTTGGTCTATGGCTACACCTTC. It is translated as CASSLGQGAALVYGYTF.

The chain is built from TRBV28 and TRBJ1-1; a possible D gene is TRBD1 (5 bases). The germline V gene encodes CDR1 MDHEN and CDR2 SYDVKM. The CDR3 loop spans 14 amino acids. Trimming removed 3 bases at V and 10 bases at J, with 18 bases between. This CDR3 reads CASSLTRIGGGAFF. The CDR3 bases are TGTGCCAGCAGTTTGACCCGGATCGGGGGTGGAGCTTTCTTT.

This clone occurred a few times. The V gene is TRBV15, the J gene TRBJ2-3; D is perhaps TRBD1 (6 bases). The germline V gene has CDR1 LNHNV and CDR2 YYDKDF (reference sequence). The CDR3 is made up of 16 amino acids. V shed 0 bases and J shed 4 bases, with 14 bases lying between them. CDR3 loop: CATSRDSRGGPDTQYF. The CDR3 DNA is TGTGCCACCAGCAGAGATTCCAGGGGCGGCCCAGATACGCAGTATTTT.

The gene calls are TRBV4-2 and TRBJ2-4; 8 nucleotides agree with TRBD2. Germline V gives CDR1 LGHNA, CDR2 YNFKEQ. The CDR3 runs 14 residues. Trimming cost V 4 bases and J 3 bases; bases outside gene matches: 2. The CDR3 region has the DNA TGTGCCAGCAGCCCGGGGGGGGGCAAAAACATTCAGTACTTC. Translated: CASSPGGGKNIQYF.

This clone was seen more than once but under ten times. The V gene is TRBV7-9, the J gene TRBJ2-1, with TRBD1 as a possible D gene (6 bases). The CDR3 has 13 amino acids. The V gene lost 5 bases and the J gene lost 6 bases, with 11 bases spanning the gap. Looked up from germline, CDR1 is SEHNR and CDR2 is FQNEAQ (reference sequence). Here the CDR3 reads CASSLTGSNEQFF. CDR3 coding DNA: TGTGCCAGCAGCCTAACAGGGTCCAATGAGCAGTTCTTC.

The chain uses TRBV28 and TRBJ2-3, with D possibly being TRBD2 (6 bases). Deletions cut 6 bases from V and 0 bases from J, with 13 bases between. CDR3 size: 15 residues. Germline values: CDR1 MDHEN, CDR2 SYDVKM. DNA of the CDR3: TGTGCCAGCAGCCCCAGCGGGCGAAGCACAGATACGCAGTATTTT. Translation: CASSPSGRSTDTQYF.

The V call is TRBV5-4, the J call TRBJ2-7; 8 nucleotides agree with TRBD2. This CDR3 contains 14 residues. With V trimmed by 4 bases and J by 2 bases, 5 bases remained unmatched. Germline V gene sequence: CDR1 SGHNT, CDR2 YYREEE (reference sequence). The CDR3 sequence: CASSPGGAPYEQYF. The CDR3 DNA reads TGTGCCAGCAGCCCGGGGGGGGCGCCCTACGAGCAGTACTTC. Using reference TRBV5-4 and TRBJ2-7 for the parts outside the CDR3, the full variable domain is ETGVTQSPTHLIKTRGQQVTLRCSSQSGHNTVSWYQQALGQGPQFIFQYYREEENGRGNFPPRFSGLQFPNYSSELNVNALELDDSALYLCASSPGGAPYEQYFGPGTRLTVT.

The chain uses TRBV23-1 and TRBJ2-3; 8 bases map to TRBD1. TRBV23-1 is an ORF; its function is uncertain. V lost 0 bases and J lost 6; bases outside the gene matches: 14. The length of the CDR3 is 18 residues. CDR3 in DNA: TGCGCCAGCAGTCAATCGTCAGGTTCGGACAGGGCATTGGATACGCAGTATTTT. It encodes CASSQSSGSDRALDTQYF.

The genes are TRBV5-8 and TRBJ1-6; D not certain. V lost 4 bases to trimming and J lost 1 base, with 9 bases between them. Germline V gene sequence: CDR1 SGHTS, CDR2 YDEGEE. The CDR3 runs to 15 residues. CDR3 bases: TGTGCCAGCAGCCCCATGAGGTCCTATAATTCACCCCTCCACTTT. Translating it yields CASSPMRSYNSPLHF.

V and J are TRBV7-8 and TRBJ2-7; 12 bases map to TRBD2. The CDR3 runs to 17 residues. V shed 3 bases and J 0 bases; nucleotides not matched to a gene: 6. Germline V gives CDR1 SGHVS, CDR2 FQNEAQ. CDR3 loop: CASSFGLAGSSSYEQYF. The DNA of the CDR3 is TGTGCCAGCAGCTTTGGACTAGCGGGATCGAGCTCCTACGAGCAGTACTTC.

This rearrangement joins TRBV7-9 to TRBJ1-3; D gene unclear. There are 15 residues in the CDR3. Trimming left V 5 bases short and J 0 bases short, with 11 bases between. Germline values: CDR1 SEHNR, CDR2 FQNEAQ (reference sequence). CDR3 DNA sequence: TGTGCCAGCAGCCCCTTGAGGAGCTCTGGAAACACCATATATTTT. It encodes CASSPLRSSGNTIYF.

The rearrangement joins TRBV9 to TRBJ1-1; 8 nucleotides match TRBD1. J lost 4 bases, V lost 7 bases, and 6 bases had no gene match. Germline CDR1 SGDLS, CDR2 YYNGEE. This CDR3 comprises 13 residues. For the CDR3, the DNA is TGTGCCAGCGGACAGGGAGGAGGCACTGAAGCTTTCTTT. This translates into CASGQGGGTEAFF.

The rearrangement joins TRBV6-5 to TRBJ1-1; 8 bases align to TRBD1. In germline, CDR1 is MNHEY, CDR2 SVGAGI. After removal of 6 bases from V and 4 bases from J, the junction contained 10 bases not matched to a gene. The CDR3 extends over 15 amino acids. CDR3 DNA sequence: TGTGCCAGCAGCTTAGGGGGCACAGGGGGCACTGAAGCTTTCTTT. This gives the protein CASSLGGTGGTEAFF.

This chain joins TRBV11-2 and TRBJ2-3; 8 bases are shared with TRBD1. CDR3 length: 14 residues. Germline CDR1 and CDR2: SGHAT and FQNNGV. Germline trimming cut 4 bases from V and 4 bases from J; bases unmatched to any gene: 4. In DNA, the CDR3 is TGTGCCAGCAGCTCACCACAGGGGGCAGATACGCAGTATTTT. This gives the protein CASSSPQGADTQYF.

The rearrangement links TRBV6-2 or TRBV6-3 to TRBJ1-4; 9 nucleotides line up with TRBD1. Germline loops: CDR1 MNHEY, CDR2 SVGEGT. The CDR3 is 15 residues long. With 2 bases clipped from V and 7 bases from J, the junction kept 5 bases outside the gene matches. CDR3 coding DNA: TGTGCCAGCAGTTACCCCGGGACAGGGAGTGAAAAACTGTTTTTT. Its protein is CASSYPGTGSEKLFF.

This sequence joins TRBV4-1 and TRBJ1-6; D unresolved. CDR1 and CDR2 (germline): MGHRA, YSYEKL. The CDR3 length is 15 residues. Deletions cut 4 bases from V and 3 bases from J, with 10 bases between. The CDR3 sequence is CASSPPGSYNSPLHF. The DNA of the CDR3 is TGCGCCAGCAGCCCCCCCGGGAGCTATAATTCACCCCTCCACTTT.